Below are 19 T cell receptor beta chains sequenced from a single sample in a study of T cell repertoires in cytomegalovirus infection (dated by TCRdb to between 2017 and 2020). This sample was sequenced with an Illumina HiSeq 1500. In-frame beta chains were kept once TCRdb had trimmed the public reads at Q25 with fastp and called clones with MiXCR. Each entry is one CDR3 protein sequence, shown with its most common DNA and genes. This sample comprises approximately 500,000 distinct CDR3 sequences, 15% to 20% of them detected only once. The top ten clones comprise around 25% of the sample. The sample was CD8+ T cells from PBMCs. The receptors come from a human donor in good health (CMV status not recorded). Some clones in this sample may be carry-over from other donors' samples.

CDR3 sequence: CASSLTGTAKLVTF. As DNA, the CDR3 is TGTGCCAGCAGCTTAACTGGGACGGCCAAGCTCGTCACCTTC. The rearrangement uses TRBV11-2 and TRBJ1-2; possibly TRBD1 for D (5 bases). The ends were cut back, 2 bases at V and 13 bases at J, with 20 bases in the middle. There are 14 residues in the CDR3. Looked up from germline, CDR1 is SGHAT and CDR2 is FQNNGV.

This clonotype was observed many times. The J gene is TRBJ1-1, the V gene TRBV12-3 or TRBV12-4; D is ambiguous. CDR3 length: 13 residues. The V end lost 2 bases, the J end lost 4 bases, and 8 bases lay between the germline ends. The CDR3 DNA sequence: TGTGCCAGCAGTTTAATGGGCAGCACTGAAGCTTTCTTT. This codes for CASSLMGSTEAFF.

The table lists this clonotype with a few counts. The chain couples TRBV6-5 to TRBJ1-3; D gene unclear. Germline CDR1 MNHEY, CDR2 SVGAGI. This CDR3 is built from 14 residues. The germline V and J ends were trimmed by 2 bases and 4 bases, with 9 bases remaining between them. In DNA form, the CDR3 reads TGTGCCAGCAGTTACCGAGGGAAAGGAAACACCATATATTTT. Protein product: CASSYRGKGNTIYF.

This chain joins TRBV7-3 and TRBJ2-7; a weak D match, TRBD2 (6 bases). From germline, CDR1 is SGHTA and CDR2 FQGTGA. Deletions cut 6 bases from V and 3 bases from J, with 15 bases between. This CDR3 spans 14 amino acids. The CDR3, as DNA: TGTGCCAGCAGTAACTCGGCGGGGATCTACGAGCAGTACTTC. As protein: CASSNSAGIYEQYF.

This clonotype was seen only a few times. V usage is TRBV19 and J usage is TRBJ2-7, with D perhaps matching TRBD2 (5 bases). Germline V gene sequence: CDR1 LNHDA, CDR2 SQIVND (reference sequence). This CDR3 has 13 amino acids. Trimming took 8 bases from V and 5 from J, leaving 16 bases between them. The CDR3 sequence: CASSRRGFDEQYF. The CDR3 DNA reads as TGTGCCAGTTCAAGGAGAGGGTTCGACGAGCAGTACTTC.

This clonotype was observed many times. The chain joins TRBV7-3 to TRBJ2-3; D is perhaps TRBD2 (5 bases). The CDR3 sequence is 15 residues long. Trimming left V 2 bases short and J 2 bases short, with 11 bases between. Per the germline V gene, CDR1 is SGHTA and CDR2 is FQGTGA. The CDR3 nucleotides read TGTGCCAGCAGCTTATCGGGATTTTTCACAGATACGCAGTATTTT. It translates to CASSLSGFFTDTQYF.

This clonotype was recorded only once. A much larger clone is a single base away; this may be a read error. The genes are TRBV11-2 and TRBJ2-7; TRBD1 or TRBD2 may be the D gene (5 bases each). V was clipped by 6 bases and J by 6 bases, with 36 bases between them. Germline V gene lookup returns CDR1 SGHAT and CDR2 FQNNGV. The CDR3 runs to 20 residues. The CDR3 reads CASSPLGVLIGRDPTLEQYF. The CDR3 bases are TGTGCCAGCAGTCCCCTGGGGGTGTTAATAGGCAGGGACCCCACCCTCGAGCAGTACTTC.

Of note for this clonotype: A much larger clone is a single base away; this may be a read error. As the CDR3 is not closed by the conserved phenylalanine or tryptophan, this likely results from a read error. As DNA, the CDR3 is TGTGCCAGCAGTCAAGGTTTCTGGGAGCAGTTCTTA. It specifies CASSQGFWEQFL. The chain has TRBV7-6 and TRBJ2-1; D is unresolved. Trimming took off 6 bases at V and 10 bases at J, with 13 bases between the two ends. This CDR3 has 12 amino acids. CDR1 SGHVS and CDR2 FNYEAQ come from the germline V gene.

This clonotype has a handful of counts. The rearrangement links TRBV3-1 to TRBJ2-7; 7 bases are shared with TRBD2. The V and J ends lost 6 bases and 6 bases, in that order; junction bases with no gene match: 14. The CDR3 is 15 amino acids. Germline assignment: CDR1 LGHDT and CDR2 YNNKEL (reference sequence). CDR3: CASSPAGREMFEQYF. The CDR3 nucleotides are TGTGCCAGCAGTCCCGCCGGGCGGGAGATGTTCGAGCAGTACTTC.

This clonotype was observed at least ten times. V is TRBV27 and J is TRBJ2-2; D not certain. The CDR3 is made up of 12 amino acids. Trimming removed 10 bases from V and 0 bases from J, with 6 bases in between. Germline V lookup: CDR1 MNHEY, CDR2 SMNVEV (reference sequence). In DNA, the CDR3 is TGTGCCACCTGGCCGAACACCGGGGAGCTGTTTTTT. It codes for CATWPNTGELFF.

This clonotype was seen more than once but under ten times. This chain links TRBV6-6 with TRBJ2-7; no definite D call. CDR3 length: 12 residues. Trimming shortened V by 5 bases and J by 13 bases, and 18 bases separated the two germline ends. Germline lookup yields CDR1 MNHNY and CDR2 SVGAGI (reference sequence). CDR3 bases: TGTGCCAGCAGTCGCAGGTCAAGCAAGTCATACTTC. Its protein is CASSRRSSKSYF.

V and J are TRBV19 and TRBJ1-3, with TRBD1 matching over 8 bases. Trimming cost V 5 bases and J 3 bases; bases outside gene matches: 6. The CDR3 length is 15 residues. Per the germline V gene, CDR1 is LNHDA and CDR2 is SQIVND (reference sequence). The CDR3 protein is CASSLQTGDGNTIYF. CDR3 DNA: TGTGCCAGTAGTCTCCAGACAGGGGATGGAAACACCATATATTTT.

The V gene is TRBV19, the J gene TRBJ1-1; possible D gene TRBD1, 6 bases. The germline V and J ends were trimmed by 1 base and 3 bases, with 9 bases remaining between them. There are 14 residues in the CDR3. Germline CDR1 reads LNHDA; CDR2 reads SQIVND (reference sequence). DNA of the CDR3: TGTGCCAGTAGTATAGGACAGGATTACACTGAAGCTTTCTTT. It specifies CASSIGQDYTEAFF. Variable domain in full (rest from reference TRBV19 and TRBJ1-1): DGGITQSPKYLFRKEGQNVTLSCEQNLNHDAMYWYRQDPGQGLRLIYYSQIVNDFQKGDIAEGYSVSREKKESFPLTVTSAQKNPTAFYLCASSIGQDYTEAFFGQGTRLTVV.

This clonotype was picked up many times. V gene TRBV28 combines with J gene TRBJ1-2; D not certain. Trimming removed 6 bases from V and 6 bases from J, with 20 bases in between. Germline loops: CDR1 MDHEN, CDR2 SYDVKM. The CDR3 has 15 residues. CDR3 in DNA: TGTGCCAGCAGCTACCTTAGGCTCGACGGTAATGGCTACACCTTC. Its translation is CASSYLRLDGNGYTF.

Concerning this clonotype itself: It may be a read error: a sequence one base away is much more abundant. The chain combines TRBV27 with TRBJ2-5; 7 nucleotides match TRBD1. Unmatched junction bases numbered 13, after V lost 8 bases and J lost 1 base. The CDR3 totals 16 residues. Germline CDR1 and CDR2: MNHEY and SMNVEV (reference sequence). The CDR3 region is CASRSSQGDAQETQYF. The CDR3 DNA reads TGTGCCAGCCGTTCGAGCCAGGGGGACGCCCAAGAGACCCAGTACTTC.

This sequence joins TRBV9 and TRBJ2-7, with TRBD1 identical over 7 bases. This CDR3 has 14 residues. Germline V gives CDR1 SGDLS, CDR2 YYNGEE. The ends lost 0 bases at V and 5 bases at J; junction bases unmatched: 5. The CDR3: CASSVADRVNEQYF. DNA for the CDR3: TGTGCCAGCAGCGTAGCCGACAGGGTCAACGAGCAGTACTTC.

The chain is built from TRBV2 and TRBJ2-2; 7 bases agree with TRBD2. The CDR3 is made up of 18 amino acids. Germline V CDR1 and CDR2: SNHLY, FYNNEI. Unmatched junction bases numbered 13, after V lost 6 bases and J lost 0 bases. CDR3 in amino acids: CASRGGTTNKPNTGELFF. Written as DNA, the CDR3 is TGTGCCAGCAGGGGGGGGACTACAAATAAACCGAACACCGGGGAGCTGTTTTTT.

The genes are TRBV27 and TRBJ2-7; TRBD1 matches at 12 bases. The CDR3 is 15 amino acids. Germline V gives CDR1 MNHEY, CDR2 SMNVEV (reference sequence). V trimming: 0 bases; J trimming: 7 bases; junction bases outside the gene matches: 4. CDR3 DNA: TGTGCCAGCAGTTTATCGGGACAGGGGGCGGTGGAGCAGTACTTC. This gives the protein CASSLSGQGAVEQYF.

This clonotype was found many times. This chain uses TRBV19 with TRBJ1-1, with 10 bases matching TRBD1. The CDR3 contains 16 residues. V lost 5 bases to trimming and J lost 0 bases; unmatched junction nucleotides: 6. Germline lookup yields CDR1 LNHDA and CDR2 SQIVND (reference sequence). This CDR3 is CASSFDRGPMNTEAFF. The CDR3 DNA reads as TGTGCCAGTAGTTTCGACAGGGGGCCGATGAACACTGAAGCTTTCTTT. The whole variable domain, remainder taken from reference TRBV19 and TRBJ1-1, is DGGITQSPKYLFRKEGQNVTLSCEQNLNHDAMYWYRQDPGQGLRLIYYSQIVNDFQKGDIAEGYSVSREKKESFPLTVTSAQKNPTAFYLCASSFDRGPMNTEAFFGQGTRLTVV.